The entry below describes one TCR beta chain. Per the study methods: By means of reference gene primer amplification, nucleated cell counts were estimated. Method: immunoSEQ multiplex PCR; TCRdb's copy keeps in-frame clones and lacks some. From that table come the V and J calls and clone size; the DNA was used to work out D and trimming. The data show 130,000 or so clones, with 60% to 85% seen just once and about 15% held by the top ten. These data are taken from a study of blood T cell repertoires in COVID-19. On the study more broadly: PBMCs, B-cell-depleted T cells, or T cells were the source of the cDNA or gDNA that made up the material.

V was pared by 1 base and J by 4 bases, with 14 bases of the junction left unmatched. The CDR3 sequence is 18 residues long. Germline V gene data show CDR1 as MGHRA and CDR2 as YSYEKL. This receptor was obtained from a man aged 50 or older with acute or convalescent COVID-19. Sequenced input: peripheral blood. The genes are TRBV4-1 and TRBJ2-5, with 8 bases identical to TRBD2. CDR3 region: CASSQAFQRRGARETQYF. CDR3 DNA sequence: TGCGCCAGCAGCCAAGCCTTTCAGCGGCGGGGGGCGAGAGAGACCCAGTACTTC.